One TCR beta chain is described in this entry. Its antigen is unidentified. This CDR3 contains 12 residues. Trimming removed 3 bases from V and 8 bases from J, with 10 bases in between. Stated time point: pre-sensitization, week 0. Treatment: therapeutic diphenylcyclopropenone sensitization with weekly scalp DPC. Single cDNA molecules in the library carried unique molecular identifiers attached during preparation. TCRdb used MiXCR to reprocess the RACE reads, holding one entry per CDR3 protein. The profile shows about 180,000 distinct CDR3 sequences, approximately 31% of them singletons. This entry belongs to a study of human T cells and chemical hapten exposure. At the level of the study: Patch tests containing 0.01% DPC, applied to the upper back, were read at 6 days. Small pooled library volume differences mainly caused per-sample TCR yield variation. Findings and limits, study-wide: Compared with pre-sensitization or healthy control sets, expanded TCRs clustered more.

The sample in question was whole blood, obtained in connection with sensitization to the hapten diphenylcyclopropenone (DPC). The TCR comes from a woman in her twenties or thirties with alopecia areata. Some clones in this sample may be carry-over from other donors' samples. J is TRBJ1-1 and V is TRBV12-3 or TRBV12-4, with unresolved D. CDR3 sequence: CASSFMVSEAFF. The CDR3 nucleotides are TGTGCCAGCAGTTTTATGGTGTCGGAAGCTTTCTTT.